This T cell receptor (beta chain) was sequenced during a study of graft-versus-host responses after intestinal transplantation. Study-level information: Recipients across the board were started on anti-thymocyte globulin induction, then kept on tacrolimus and steroids for roughly 3 years.

With respect to this clone: Its antigen remains unidentified.

The CDR3 length is 14 residues. J was trimmed by 4 bases and V by 8 bases; bases with no gene match: 9. Per germline, CDR1 MNHNS and CDR2 SASEGT. Repertoires were generated with immunoSEQ multiplex PCR, while TCRdb's copy carries only in-frame clones and drops some. This sample has about 41,000 clones, with approximately 95% found just once. The clonotype comes from a human donor who was the organ donor for an intestinal transplant. This chain joins TRBV6-1 and TRBJ1-2; 8 nucleotides line up with TRBD1. This material consisted of unstimulated CD8+ T cells sorted from spleen or lymph node cells, taken before transplant. The CDR3 DNA sequence: TGTGCCAGCCTTCCCGGGGACAGGCTCTATGGCTACACCTTC. It specifies CASLPGDRLYGYTF.